Presented here are 28 T cell receptor beta chains from one specimen sequenced in a study of T cell responses to AZD1222 COVID-19 vaccine. Measured with immunoSEQ multiplex PCR; TCRdb has only the in-frame clones, and not every one. The sample shows 130,000 or so clones, roughly 93% of them seen only once. Sequenced here: peripheral blood, sampled on day 0 of AZD1222 vaccination. These receptors were collected from an adult in good health.

J is TRBJ2-3 and V is TRBV28; TRBD1 matches 9 bases. The germline V gene has CDR1 MDHEN and CDR2 SYDVKM. This CDR3 is built from 15 residues. Trimming removed 4 bases from V and 6 bases from J; junction bases left unmatched: 8. The CDR3 reads CASSSRQGGMDTQYF. The CDR3 DNA is TGTGCCAGCAGTTCTAGACAGGGGGGGATGGATACGCAGTATTTT.

This rearrangement joins TRBV15 to TRBJ1-5; maybe TRBD1 (5 bases). The CDR3 length is 14 residues. From germline, CDR1 is LNHNV and CDR2 YYDKDF (reference sequence). The V gene lost 8 bases and the J gene lost 0 bases, with 11 bases spanning the gap. CDR3 coding DNA: TGTGCCACCTGGCCGGGGGGTAGCAATCAGCCCCAGCATTTT. It translates to CATWPGGSNQPQHF.

In its sample, this clone was seen once. The rearrangement links TRBV3-1 (or the pseudogene TRBV3-2) to TRBJ2-3, with D possibly matching TRBD2 (6 bases). The germline gives CDR1 LGHDT, CDR2 YNNKEL (reference sequence). V dropped 6 bases and J dropped 6 bases, with 10 bases sitting between them. This CDR3 is built from 12 residues. The CDR3 nucleotides are TGTGCCAGCAGACGCAGCGGGGATACGCAGTATTTT. Translated: CASRRSGDTQYF.

This chain joins TRBV28 and TRBJ2-5, with D maybe TRBD1 (6 bases). Trimming took 3 bases from V and 5 from J, leaving 13 bases between them. The CDR3 has 14 residues. The germline V gene has CDR1 MDHEN and CDR2 SYDVKM. The DNA of the CDR3 is TGTGCCAGCAGTTTTATATTGGGGGCCGAGACCCAGTACTTC. Translation gives CASSFILGAETQYF.

J is TRBJ1-6 and V is TRBV6-5, with D possibly being TRBD1 (5 bases). Germline lookup yields CDR1 MNHEY and CDR2 SVGAGI. Deletions cut 6 bases from V and 6 bases from J, with 15 bases between. This CDR3 has 15 amino acids. This CDR3 is CASSTTGTINSPLHF. The CDR3 bases are TGTGCCAGCAGCACCACCGGGACCATTAATTCACCCCTCCACTTT.

The chain carries TRBV13 and TRBJ1-1, with D perhaps matching TRBD1 (5 bases). Trimming cost V 3 bases and J 1 base, with 12 bases left between them. Per the germline V gene, CDR1 is PRHDT and CDR2 is FYEKMQ (reference sequence). CDR3 length: 15 residues. This CDR3 reads CASSFVGAGNTEAFF. Written as DNA, the CDR3 is TGTGCCAGCAGCTTTGTCGGGGCGGGGAACACTGAAGCTTTCTTT.

The gene calls are TRBV29-1 and TRBJ1-1, with unresolved D. Trimming shortened V by 2 bases and J by 1 base, and 5 bases separated the two germline ends. Germline lookup yields CDR1 SQVTM and CDR2 ANQGSEA. The CDR3 is made up of 12 amino acids. DNA of the CDR3: TGCAGCGTTGAAATGCGGAACACTGAAGCTTTCTTT. Translating it yields CSVEMRNTEAFF.

This clone was counted a single time. The V gene is TRBV2, the J gene TRBJ2-3, with 7 bases matching TRBD1. The CDR3 sequence is 16 residues long. Trimming took 0 bases from V and 0 from J; bases not matched to a gene: 3. Germline V lookup: CDR1 SNHLY, CDR2 FYNNEI. This CDR3 is CASSEATGTSTDTQYF. The CDR3 nucleotides read TGTGCCAGCAGTGAAGCGACAGGGACGAGCACAGATACGCAGTATTTT.

The rearrangement links TRBV6-5 to TRBJ2-5; D is unresolved. V dropped 6 bases and J dropped 2 bases, with 10 bases sitting between them. The CDR3 extends over 13 amino acids. CDR1 is MNHEY and CDR2 is SVGAGI in the germline V gene. This CDR3 reads CASRDQAQETQYF. CDR3 DNA: TGTGCCAGCAGGGATCAGGCACAAGAGACCCAGTACTTC.

J is TRBJ2-3 and V is TRBV7-9; TRBD2 matches 14 bases. CDR1 is SEHNR, CDR2 FQNEAQ, per germline (reference sequence). Trimming at V came to 4 bases and at J to 6 bases, leaving 3 bases not matched to a gene. The CDR3 is made up of 15 amino acids. The CDR3 loop is CASSSGLAGVDTQYF. CDR3 DNA: TGTGCCAGCAGCTCGGGACTAGCGGGAGTGGATACGCAGTATTTT. The full variable domain, its missing parts supplied by reference TRBV7-9 and TRBJ2-3, is DTGVSQNPRHKITKRGQNVTFRCDPISEHNRLYWYRQTLGQGPEFLTYFQNEAQLEKSRLLSDRFSAERPKGSFSTLEIQRTEQGDSAMYLCASSSGLAGVDTQYFGPGTRLTVL.

J is TRBJ1-5 and V is TRBV30; D perhaps matches TRBD1 (6 bases). Trimming took off 5 bases at V and 2 bases at J, with 10 bases between the two ends. This CDR3 has 13 amino acids. Germline CDR1 reads GTSNPN; CDR2 reads SVGIG (reference sequence). The CDR3 sequence: CAWGRTGNQPQHF. The DNA of the CDR3 is TGTGCCTGGGGACGGACAGGCAATCAGCCCCAGCATTTT.

This clone was seen just once. The chain uses TRBV3-1 (or the pseudogene TRBV3-2) and TRBJ2-7; D not certain. Per germline, CDR1 LGHDT and CDR2 YNNKEL (reference sequence). V lost 1 base and J 6 bases, leaving 10 bases between the germline ends. This CDR3 comprises 13 residues. CDR3 in amino acids: CASSQGLSGEQYF. The DNA of the CDR3 is TGTGCCAGCAGCCAAGGGCTATCGGGCGAGCAGTACTTC.

CDR3 sequence: CATLSGLPNTGELFF. CDR3 nucleotide sequence: TGTGCCACCCTATCCGGCCTACCAAACACCGGGGAGCTGTTTTTT. The chain has TRBV28 and TRBJ2-2; D is unresolved. Germline CDR1 and CDR2: MDHEN and SYDVKM. The germline V and J ends were trimmed by 10 bases and 2 bases, with 17 bases remaining between them. CDR3 length equals 15 residues.

This clone is a singleton in its sample. This chain links TRBV27 with TRBJ2-5; the match to TRBD2 covers 9 bases. Germline V CDR1 and CDR2: MNHEY, SMNVEV (reference sequence). V trimming: 2 bases; J trimming: 3 bases; junction bases outside the gene matches: 4. CDR3 length equals 15 residues. The CDR3 region is CASSLAGGPEETQYF. The DNA of the CDR3 is TGTGCCAGCAGTTTAGCGGGAGGGCCGGAAGAGACCCAGTACTTC.

The chain uses TRBV11-3 and TRBJ2-1; no clear D gene. The CDR3 extends over 14 amino acids. Germline CDR1 reads SGHNT; CDR2 reads YENEEA. Trimming pared 2 bases from V and 4 bases from J, leaving 9 bases between. CDR3 in amino acids: CASSLRAEYNEQFF. In DNA form, the CDR3 reads TGTGCCAGCAGCTTAAGGGCTGAATACAATGAGCAGTTCTTC.

The chain combines TRBV25-1 with TRBJ1-2, with no clear D. V lost 1 base, J lost 0 bases, and 3 bases lay in between. CDR3 length equals 13 residues. Germline CDR1 is MGHDK and CDR2 is SYGVNS. CDR3 sequence: CASSESANYGYTF. CDR3 nucleotides: TGTGCCAGCAGTGAATCCGCTAACTATGGCTACACCTTC.

J is TRBJ1-5 and V is TRBV5-1, with D perhaps matching TRBD1 (5 bases). V was cut by 3 bases and J by 5 bases, with 9 bases left in between. Germline V gene sequence: CDR1 SGHRS, CDR2 YFSETQ. The CDR3 runs to 13 residues. The CDR3 DNA reads TGCGCCAGCAGCTGGGACCCTGATCAGCCCCAGCATTTT. It yields the protein CASSWDPDQPQHF.

J is TRBJ1-1 and V is TRBV11-2, with TRBD1 identical over 7 bases. The CDR3 contains 17 residues. Germline assignment: CDR1 SGHAT and CDR2 FQNNGV. After removal of 2 bases from V and 1 base from J, the junction contained 10 bases not matched to a gene. The CDR3 here is CASSLQRGTAENTEAFF. The DNA for the CDR3 is TGTGCCAGCAGCTTACAACGTGGGACAGCGGAGAACACTGAAGCTTTCTTT.

V usage is TRBV5-1 and J usage is TRBJ2-3, with D maybe TRBD2 (6 bases). Trimming cost V 1 base and J 4 bases, with 13 bases left between them. Germline V gene data show CDR1 as SGHRS and CDR2 as YFSETQ. The CDR3 runs to 15 residues. Here the CDR3 DNA reads TGCGCCAGCAGCTTGAGGCGGGACCGGCCAGATACGCAGTATTTT. Translation: CASSLRRDRPDTQYF.

The chain's CDR3 is CSVTPDFSKDTQYF. The CDR3 DNA reads TGCAGCGTCACCCCCGACTTTTCGAAAGATACGCAGTATTTT. The rearrangement uses TRBV29-1 and TRBJ2-3; D remains ambiguous. With 6 bases removed from V and 5 bases from J, the gap between germline ends came to 18 bases. Germline CDR1 SQVTM, CDR2 ANQGSEA. The CDR3 totals 14 residues.

To note about this clone: At one end, the junction sequence differs from germline, possibly due to a read error. The J gene is TRBJ2-6, the V gene TRBV5-1; 8 bases are a match to TRBD2. The CDR3 has 16 amino acids. Germline loops: CDR1 SGHRS, CDR2 YFSETQ. CDR3 loop: CASSSTGGTGADVLTF. The CDR3 coding sequence is TGCGCCAGCAGCTCTACGGGGGGGACTGGGGCCGACGTCCTGACTTTC.

The chain joins TRBV18 to TRBJ1-1; D gene uncertain. The CDR3 runs 13 residues. Germline loops: CDR1 KGHSH, CDR2 LQKENI. The V gene lost 3 bases and the J gene lost 5 bases, with 10 bases spanning the gap. CDR3 in DNA: TGTGCCAGCTCACCGGAGTCATTAACTGAAGCTTTCTTT. Its translation is CASSPESLTEAFF.

In nucleotides, the CDR3 is TGTGCCAGCAGTTTACAGGGGCCACCTTATGGCTACACCTTC. It is translated as CASSLQGPPYGYTF. The chain carries TRBV27 and TRBJ1-2; a weak D match, TRBD1 (6 bases). Germline-derived CDR1 and CDR2 are MNHEY and SMNVEV (reference sequence). This CDR3 region has 14 residues. V was shortened by 2 bases and J by 5 bases, with 12 bases between the two germline ends.

The chain couples TRBV5-6 to TRBJ2-5; D tentatively reads TRBD1 or TRBD2 (6 bases each). Trimming took 0 bases from V and 0 from J, leaving 9 bases between them. The CDR3 has 15 amino acids. In germline, CDR1 is SGHDT, CDR2 YYEEEE. CDR3: CASSLARGHQETQYF. CDR3 nucleotides: TGTGCCAGCAGCTTGGCTCGGGGGCACCAAGAGACCCAGTACTTC.

This chain joins TRBV19 and TRBJ1-1; 10 positions agree with TRBD1. Trimming removed 4 bases from V and 2 bases from J; junction bases left unmatched: 10. The CDR3 loop spans 17 amino acids. The V gene's germline CDR1 is LNHDA and CDR2 SQIVND (reference sequence). Here the CDR3 DNA reads TGTGCCAGTAGTAGGGGACAGGGGACACTGCCAAACACTGAAGCTTTCTTT. Translation: CASSRGQGTLPNTEAFF.

The gene calls are TRBV6-1 and TRBJ1-6, with TRBD1 identical over 7 bases. V lost 1 base and J lost 10; bases outside the gene matches: 7. Per the germline V gene, CDR1 is MNHNS and CDR2 is SASEGT. CDR3 length: 15 residues. The CDR3 coding sequence is TGTGCCAGCAGTGAAGGGGCGACAGGGTACTCACCCCTCCACTTT. Protein: CASSEGATGYSPLHF.

This clone occurred once. The chain recombines TRBV27 with TRBJ1-5; 8 positions match TRBD1. In germline, CDR1 is MNHEY, CDR2 SMNVEV (reference sequence). J gave up 1 base and V 4 bases, and 3 bases lay outside the gene matches. This CDR3 is 15 amino acids long. The CDR3 protein is CASSSRTGSNQPQHF. For the CDR3, the DNA is TGTGCCAGCAGTTCCCGGACAGGGAGCAATCAGCCCCAGCATTTT.

This chain links TRBV10-3 with TRBJ1-2, with D possibly matching TRBD1 (5 bases). V lost 9 bases to trimming and J lost 6 bases, with 11 bases between them. CDR1 is ENHRY and CDR2 is SYGVKD in the germline V gene. This CDR3 has 11 residues. CDR3 sequence: CAIEGDNGYTF. The CDR3 DNA sequence: TGTGCCATTGAAGGGGATAATGGCTACACCTTC.